This T cell receptor beta chain emerged from a study of shared T cell receptors in the human thymus. TCRdb's table, derived via immunoSEQ multiplex PCR, lists solely in-frame clones and lacks some. The sample has 550,000 to 800,000 clones, approximately 85% seen once. The CDR3 is made up of 14 amino acids. Germline assignment: CDR1 SGDLS and CDR2 YYNGEE. The J segment lost 7 bases and the V segment lost 4 bases, leaving 5 bases of the junction unmatched. These data were likewise used in another study, on human thymus T cells. According to that study: Thymus pieces cut out during corrective heart surgery were the tissue that was used. Both thymic and peripheral blood repertoires showed apparently biased V and J usage. Unrelated individuals were reported by related research to share highly overlapping thymic repertoires.

The rearrangement links TRBV9 to TRBJ1-6, with 7 positions matching TRBD1. Sequenced material: thymocytes. This clonotype originated in a girl under two years old with a congenital heart defect. The CDR3 loop is CASSPRGQNSPLHF. The DNA for the CDR3 is TGTGCCAGCAGCCCAAGGGGGCAGAATTCACCCCTCCACTTT. Full variable domain (missing parts from reference TRBV9 and TRBJ1-6): DSGVTQTPKHLITATGQRVTLRCSPRSGDLSVYWYQQSLDQGLQFLIQYYNGEERAKGNILERFSAQQFPDLHSELNLSSLELGDSALYFCASSPRGQNSPLHFGNGTRLTVT.